The text below deals with one T cell receptor beta chain. As yet, its antigen is unknown. The data stem from a study of T-cell memory formation after mild COVID-19. Overall study results and limits: Day 15 to 85 contractors were CD4/CD8 balanced; later expanders leaned CD4+. SARS-CoV-2 specificity of second-wave clones peaking day 37 was unconfirmed. Some SARS-CoV-2-responding clones were already detected in memory before infection.

TCRdb itself ran the 5' RACE reads through MiXCR, one entry per CDR3 protein. The sample lists around 300,000 distinct CDR3 sequences, approximately 18% occurring once. V was pared by 3 bases and J by 5 bases, with 15 bases between. Germline CDR1 reads SGHRS; CDR2 reads YFSETQ. The CDR3 spans 14 residues. J is TRBJ2-7 and V is TRBV5-1; D remains unclear. The receptor was derived from a man aged 18 to 29 who had mild COVID-19 (a few samples of this study predate the infection). Cell type and time point are not known. Input material: PBMCs or a T cell subset sorted from them (not recorded which). The CDR3 nucleotides are TGCGCCAGCAGCTACGGTGGGGTATCCCACGAGCAGTACTTC. It yields the protein CASSYGGVSHEQYF.